The rows below give T cell receptor beta chains drawn from one sample of a study of post-analysis software for immune sequencing data. One entry per CDR3 protein results from TCRdb running MiXCR on the PCR reads. The repertoire includes around 250,000 distinct CDR3 sequences, 36% of them detected once, and under 5.5% sits in the top ten. Source material: blood. These receptors were obtained from a girl aged 5 to 17 with multiple sclerosis. Both conserved end residues are trimmed from each CDR3.

ASSRQDTEAF	TRBV7-9
ASSPRTNTEAF	TRBV7-2
ASSRTSGGSNEQF	TRBV7-3
ASRSGSNQPQH	TRBV27
ASGSGTAQETQY	TRBV28
VSSLGEGSNQPQH	TRBV7-6
ASSLAAGGGTLKTQY	TRBV7-6
ASSLNPWDGYT	TRBV7-3
ASSFKGNTEAF	TRBV12-3/TRBV12-4
ASSVTGSSAKNIQY	TRBV5-5
ASSPDRATTGELF	TRBV18
ASSSDGSSYNGQF	TRBV6-1
ASSYSIGTGGDTQY	TRBV6-5
ASSLMDRGYEQY	TRBV28
ASSYSRFSDYGYT	TRBV6-5
ASSLRRGHQETQY	TRBV5-1
SARDRGRSQETQY	TRBV20-1
SAYEPGLAPNEQF	TRBV20-1
ASSVRAGGRPGNTIY	TRBV4-3
ASGEGGVNQPQH	TRBV5-1
SAPPQGGSGNTIY	TRBV20-1
ASSRGEGDTQY	TRBV5-1
ASSPMSSYNEQY	TRBV5-1
ASSKQGGGDLNTGELF	TRBV21-1
ASSPGTVDTQY	TRBV5-1
SARDSERSGETQY	TRBV20-1
ASSPPVPRGTDTQY	TRBV6-6
SGTGENTIY	TRBV29-1
ASSQNRDRVWPQH	TRBV3-1
AGSFSRLDQETQY	TRBV5-1
ASSPSGDRETQY	TRBV12-3/TRBV12-4
ASSGRDRLNQPQH	TRBV19
ASTGTSGSNEQF	TRBV6-2/TRBV6-3
ASNLSGRCCEQY	TRBV12-3/TRBV12-4
SASPSAGGYNEQF	TRBV20-1
ASSHLRDQSSEQF	TRBV3-1
ASSLIPGDEQY	TRBV7-3
ASSTRTGTDTQY	TRBV7-8
ASSADYQETQY	TRBV6-6
ASRRQESSYNEQF	TRBV5-1
SAKRTSTQETQY	TRBV20-1
AIRPGLRHTDTQY	TRBV10-3
ASSSDRTGNTIY	TRBV5-1
SADRGTGSPYGYT	TRBV29-1
ATSDFPTGHEQF	TRBV24-1
ASSQVSGSWYNEQF	TRBV3-1
ASRGRLRDTQY	TRBV11-2
ASSFGDREKPQH	TRBV5-6